The next 27 T cell receptor beta chains were all read from a single sample in a study of blood T cell repertoires in COVID-19. The assay was immunoSEQ multiplex PCR, and TCRdb's table has in-frame clones only and misses some. The profile covers under 250,000 clones, with 84% appearing a single time and 3% to 3.5% taken by the ten largest. The sample consisted of peripheral blood. These receptors originate from a woman aged 25 to 45 who had recovered from COVID-19.

This clone came up a few times. The genes are TRBV6-6 and TRBJ2-1; TRBD2 matches at 10 bases. Germline trimming cut 8 bases from V and 0 bases from J; bases unmatched to any gene: 10. The V gene's germline CDR1 is MNHNY and CDR2 SVGAGI (reference sequence). This CDR3 spans 17 amino acids. This chain's CDR3 is CASGPRTSGFSYNEQFF. The CDR3 DNA reads TGTGCCAGCGGTCCCCGGACTAGCGGCTTCTCCTACAATGAGCAGTTCTTC.

CDR3 loop: CASSGSQGSHEQYF. As DNA, the CDR3 is TGTGCCAGCAGCGGGAGCCAGGGTAGCCACGAGCAGTACTTC. This chain uses TRBV9 with TRBJ2-7; possibly TRBD1 for D (5 bases). Trimming stripped 3 bases from V and 5 bases from J, with 15 bases between. Germline CDR1 and CDR2: SGDLS and YYNGEE. The CDR3 is made up of 14 amino acids.

The CDR3 loop is CASSKDTGTSGTDTQYF. In nucleotides, the CDR3 is TGTGCCAGTAGTAAGGATACCGGGACTAGCGGAACAGATACGCAGTATTTT. The chain employs TRBV19 and TRBJ2-3; 11 nucleotides match TRBD2. This CDR3 comprises 17 residues. CDR1 LNHDA and CDR2 SQIVND come from the germline V gene (reference sequence). With V trimmed by 4 bases and J by 3 bases, 9 bases remained unmatched.

This clone was found once. This chain links TRBV10-3 with TRBJ2-1; 9 positions match TRBD1. The CDR3 is 20 residues long. Trimming removed 2 bases from V and 1 base from J; junction bases left unmatched: 15. From germline, CDR1 is ENHRY and CDR2 SYGVKD. DNA of the CDR3: TGTGCCATCAGTGAGAGGCAACAGGGGGCGAGTGAGGGATCCTACAATGAGCAGTTCTTC. Its protein is CAISERQQGASEGSYNEQFF.

The J gene is TRBJ2-3, the V gene TRBV4-1; D is possibly TRBD2 (7 bases). The V and J ends lost 1 base and 2 bases respectively, with 13 bases between them. CDR1 and CDR2 from the germline V gene are MGHRA and YSYEKL. The CDR3 runs 16 residues. Written as DNA, the CDR3 is TGCGCCAGCAGCCAAGTTGCTGCGGGGGCCACAGATACGCAGTATTTT. Its translation: CASSQVAAGATDTQYF.

The rearrangement uses TRBV29-1 and TRBJ1-6, with a tentative D call TRBD1 (5 bases). V was trimmed by 4 bases and J by 12 bases, leaving 19 bases between them. This CDR3 has 14 amino acids. The germline V gene encodes CDR1 SQVTM and CDR2 ANQGSEA. This CDR3 is CSVGIGGLRVPLHF. CDR3 bases: TGCAGCGTTGGCATCGGGGGACTTCGGGTACCCCTCCACTTT. Full variable domain (remainder filled in from reference TRBV29-1 and TRBJ1-6): SAVISQKPSRDICQRGTSLTIQCQVDSQVTMMFWYRQQPGQSLTLIATANQGSEATYESGFVIDKFPISRPNLTFSTLTVSNMSPEDSSIYLCSVGIGGLRVPLHFGNGTRLTVT.

The chain has TRBV28 and TRBJ2-7; 9 bases are a match to TRBD2. The CDR3 consists of 15 residues. After removal of 6 bases from V and 1 base from J, the junction contained 7 bases not matched to a gene. Germline values: CDR1 MDHEN, CDR2 SYDVKM. CDR3 in amino acids: CASRPASGASYEQYF. The CDR3 DNA is TGTGCCAGCAGACCAGCTAGCGGGGCATCCTACGAGCAGTACTTC.

This chain uses TRBV11-1 with TRBJ2-7; 10 bases line up with TRBD1. Germline V gene sequence: CDR1 SGHAT, CDR2 FQDESV (reference sequence). There are 14 residues in the CDR3. Germline trimming cut 6 bases from V and 4 bases from J; bases unmatched to any gene: 6. CDR3 DNA: TGTGCCAGCAGGTCCGGGACAGGGGCGTACGAGCAGTACTTC. As protein: CASRSGTGAYEQYF.

The chain recombines TRBV30 with TRBJ1-5; 7 nucleotides agree with TRBD1. Germline V CDR1 and CDR2: GTSNPN, SVGIG (reference sequence). CDR3 length: 17 amino acids. V shed 3 bases, J shed 4 bases, and the junction held 15 bases outside the gene matches. The CDR3, as DNA: TGTGCCTGGAGCGAAGGACAGGCGGCGAGCCTTAATCAGCCCCAGCATTTT. Its translation: CAWSEGQAASLNQPQHF.

V and J are TRBV20-1 and TRBJ2-5; 7 bases align to TRBD1. The junction had 7 bases not matched to a gene; V was cut back by 6 bases and J by 9 bases. Germline V lookup: CDR1 DFQATT, CDR2 SNEGSKA (reference sequence). This CDR3 spans 11 amino acids. This CDR3 reads CSAPRTGAQYF. The CDR3 DNA sequence: TGCAGTGCCCCCCGTACAGGGGCCCAGTACTTC.

This CDR3 is CASSIVWRRTEKNIQYF. The CDR3 region has the DNA TGTGCCAGTAGTATAGTATGGAGGAGGACAGAAAAAAACATTCAGTACTTC. The chain couples TRBV19 to TRBJ2-4; weak D call: TRBD1 (6 bases). CDR3 length: 17 amino acids. The V and J ends lost 1 base and 4 bases respectively, with 17 bases between them. CDR1 is LNHDA, CDR2 SQIVND, per germline (reference sequence).

The rearrangement joins TRBV5-6 to TRBJ2-1, with D maybe TRBD2 (6 bases). Germline CDR1 and CDR2: SGHDT and YYEEEE. V lost 0 bases and J 2 bases, leaving 12 bases between the germline ends. This CDR3 spans 16 amino acids. The CDR3 is CASSLAGGSPYNEQFF. The CDR3 DNA sequence: TGTGCCAGCAGCTTGGCCGGAGGGAGCCCCTACAATGAGCAGTTCTTC.

This CDR3 is CASSSRLAAETQYF. CDR3 DNA sequence: TGTGCCAGCAGCTCCCGACTAGCGGCAGAGACCCAGTACTTC. The chain is built from TRBV11-2 and TRBJ2-5; TRBD2 aligns across 9 bases. The CDR3 runs to 14 residues. Germline CDR1 is SGHAT and CDR2 is FQNNGV. Germline trimming cut 4 bases from V and 4 bases from J; bases unmatched to any gene: 4.

This chain connects TRBV24-1 to TRBJ2-1; D might be TRBD2 (6 bases). Germline loops: CDR1 KGHDR, CDR2 SFDVKD. V lost 4 bases and J 5 bases, leaving 14 bases between the germline ends. The CDR3 extends over 15 amino acids. DNA for the CDR3: TGTGCCACCAGTGACTGGAGGGGTAGGAACAATGAGCAGTTCTTC. Encoded protein: CATSDWRGRNNEQFF.

This clone occurred once. The chain employs TRBV7-6 and TRBJ2-6; D gene uncertain. Trimming took 1 base from V and 4 from J, leaving 8 bases between them. The CDR3 consists of 15 residues. The V gene's germline CDR1 is SGHVS and CDR2 FNYEAQ. For the CDR3, the DNA is TGTGCCAGCAGCTTAGGTGGCCTCGGGGCCAACGTCCTGACTTTC. It specifies CASSLGGLGANVLTF.

The genes are TRBV28 and TRBJ2-7; possibly TRBD1 for D (6 bases). Germline V gives CDR1 MDHEN, CDR2 SYDVKM. This CDR3 contains 14 residues. Deletions cut 7 bases from V and 3 bases from J, with 16 bases between. The CDR3 spells CASIPTGSYYEQYF. The CDR3 DNA is TGTGCCAGCATTCCTACAGGGTCATACTACGAGCAGTACTTC.

The genes are TRBV29-1 and TRBJ2-3; D is possibly TRBD1 (6 bases). V was shortened by 8 bases and J by 6 bases, with 15 bases between the two germline ends. Germline V lookup: CDR1 SQVTM, CDR2 ANQGSEA. The CDR3 loop spans 12 amino acids. The CDR3 reads CSQGLLQDTQYF. The CDR3 nucleotides are TGCAGCCAGGGGCTTCTGCAGGATACGCAGTATTTT.

A single count supports this clone. This chain connects TRBV19 to TRBJ2-1, with 8 positions matching TRBD1. This CDR3 contains 14 residues. Germline V gives CDR1 LNHDA, CDR2 SQIVND (reference sequence). V was pared by 3 bases and J by 4 bases, with 2 bases of the junction left unmatched. CDR3 region: CASSMTGEYNEQFF. CDR3 in DNA: TGTGCCAGTAGTATGACAGGGGAATACAATGAGCAGTTCTTC.

This chain joins TRBV6-5 and TRBJ2-7, with TRBD1 identical over 8 bases. Losses at the gene ends were 5 bases for V and 0 bases for J; bases not matched to a gene: 3. The CDR3 consists of 14 residues. The germline V gene has CDR1 MNHEY and CDR2 SVGAGI. CDR3 sequence (DNA): TGTGCCAGCAGTAGGACAGGGAGCTCCTACGAGCAGTACTTC. This gives the protein CASSRTGSSYEQYF.

The chain joins TRBV7-4 to TRBJ2-7, with 8 bases aligning to TRBD1. Losses at the gene ends were 1 base for V and 0 bases for J; bases not matched to a gene: 14. Germline CDR1 reads SGHVT; CDR2 reads SQSDAQ. The CDR3 is made up of 19 amino acids. The CDR3 sequence is CASSLDAPEGQAPSYEQYF. CDR3 bases: TGTGCCAGCAGCTTAGATGCCCCCGAGGGACAGGCTCCCTCCTACGAGCAGTACTTC.

Of note for this clone: Within the sample, other DNA sequences also encode this same CDR3. V gene TRBV6-5 combines with J gene TRBJ1-1; D ambiguous. The CDR3 is 13 residues long. V was trimmed by 0 bases and J by 1 base, leaving 3 bases between them. Germline CDR1 reads MNHEY; CDR2 reads SVGAGI. The CDR3 protein is CASSYSRNTEAFF. The CDR3 DNA reads as TGTGCCAGCAGTTACTCGAGGAACACTGAAGCTTTCTTT.

This clone showed up just a few times. The chain has TRBV5-1 and TRBJ2-5, with 8 bases that match TRBD2. Unmatched junction bases numbered 13, after V lost 0 bases and J lost 6 bases. Germline V gene data show CDR1 as SGHRS and CDR2 as YFSETQ. This CDR3 has 17 amino acids. The CDR3, as DNA: TGCGCCAGCAGCTTGGCACCTAGCGGGTCATCCCAGCAGACCCAGTACTTC. This codes for CASSLAPSGSSQQTQYF.

To note about this clone: Germline and junction disagree at one end, which may indicate a read error. This chain connects TRBV7-7 to TRBJ1-2; TRBD1 matches at 8 bases. CDR1 is SSHAT and CDR2 is FNYEAQ in the germline V gene (reference sequence). The CDR3 length is 15 residues. This CDR3 reads CASRRDRPTNYGYTF. The CDR3 region has the DNA TGTGCTAGCAGGAGGGACAGGCCGACTAACTATGGCTACACCTTC.

The chain carries TRBV5-4 and TRBJ2-7; possibly TRBD2 for D (6 bases). V was pared by 2 bases and J by 1 base, with 13 bases between. CDR3 length equals 15 residues. The germline V gene has CDR1 SGHNT and CDR2 YYREEE (reference sequence). For the CDR3, the DNA is TGTGCCAGCAGCTTAGGGGACTGGCTTTCCTACGAGCAGTACTTC. It encodes CASSLGDWLSYEQYF.

The chain joins TRBV5-6 to TRBJ2-1; 8 bases fit TRBD2. CDR1 is SGHDT, CDR2 YYEEEE, per germline. The V gene end was trimmed by 0 bases and the J gene end by 6 bases; junction bases not matched to a gene: 8. This CDR3 contains 16 residues. The CDR3 protein is CASSLGPSREANEQFF. CDR3 bases: TGTGCCAGCAGCTTGGGTCCCTCGCGGGAGGCCAATGAGCAGTTCTTC.

This chain connects TRBV11-2 to TRBJ2-2, with 7 bases fitting TRBD1. V was clipped by 7 bases and J by 3 bases; unmatched bases: 20. Looked up from germline, CDR1 is SGHAT and CDR2 is FQNNGV. There are 19 residues in the CDR3. CDR3 nucleotide sequence: TGTGCCAGCACCCTATTACTGGGCCACGGGACAGAGGACACCGGGGAGCTGTTTTTT. Translating it yields CASTLLLGHGTEDTGELFF.

The gene calls are TRBV28 and TRBJ1-5; 8 positions agree with TRBD1. The germline V gene encodes CDR1 MDHEN and CDR2 SYDVKM. V lost 11 bases to trimming and J lost 1 base; unmatched junction nucleotides: 13. The CDR3 contains 16 residues. The CDR3 region is CAVHGQGGWSNQPQHF. The CDR3 DNA reads as TGTGCCGTCCATGGACAGGGAGGTTGGAGCAATCAGCCCCAGCATTTT.